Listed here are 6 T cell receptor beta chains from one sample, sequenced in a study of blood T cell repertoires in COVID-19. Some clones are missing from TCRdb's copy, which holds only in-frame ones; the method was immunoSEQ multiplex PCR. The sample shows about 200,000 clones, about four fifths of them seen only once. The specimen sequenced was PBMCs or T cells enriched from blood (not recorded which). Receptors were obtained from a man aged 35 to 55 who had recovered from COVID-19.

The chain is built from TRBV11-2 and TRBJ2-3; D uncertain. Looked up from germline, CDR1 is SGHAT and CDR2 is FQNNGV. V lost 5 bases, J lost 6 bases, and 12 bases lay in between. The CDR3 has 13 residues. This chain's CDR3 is CASSPRRSDTQYF. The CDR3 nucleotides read TGTGCCAGCAGCCCTCGGCGGTCGGATACGCAGTATTTT.

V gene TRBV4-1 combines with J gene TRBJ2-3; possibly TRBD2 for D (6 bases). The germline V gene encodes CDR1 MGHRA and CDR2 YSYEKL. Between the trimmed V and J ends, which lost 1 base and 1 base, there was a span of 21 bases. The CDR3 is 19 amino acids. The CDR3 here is CASSQVVIGAGRRTDTQYF. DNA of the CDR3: TGCGCCAGCAGCCAAGTGGTTATCGGGGCGGGGCGACGCACAGATACGCAGTATTTT.

CDR3: CASTSGRANEAFF. For the CDR3, the DNA is TGTGCCAGCACCTCGGGCAGGGCAAATGAAGCTTTCTTT. The chain links TRBV2 to TRBJ1-1; TRBD1 is a possible D gene (5 bases). The germline V gene encodes CDR1 SNHLY and CDR2 FYNNEI. CDR3 length: 13 residues. The V gene lost 7 bases and the J gene lost 7 bases, with 16 bases spanning the gap.

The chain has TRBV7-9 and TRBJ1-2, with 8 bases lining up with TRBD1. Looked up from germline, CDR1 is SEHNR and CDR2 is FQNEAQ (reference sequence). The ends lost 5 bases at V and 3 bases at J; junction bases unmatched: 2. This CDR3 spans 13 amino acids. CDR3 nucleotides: TGTGCCAGCAGCGAGGACAGGGACTATGGCTACACCTTC. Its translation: CASSEDRDYGYTF.

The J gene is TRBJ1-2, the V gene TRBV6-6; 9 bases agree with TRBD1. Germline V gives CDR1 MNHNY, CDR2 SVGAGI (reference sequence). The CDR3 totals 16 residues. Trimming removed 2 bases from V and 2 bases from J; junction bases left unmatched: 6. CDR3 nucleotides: TGTGCCAGCAGTTACCCTCCTGACAGGGGGAACTATGGCTACACCTTC. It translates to CASSYPPDRGNYGYTF.

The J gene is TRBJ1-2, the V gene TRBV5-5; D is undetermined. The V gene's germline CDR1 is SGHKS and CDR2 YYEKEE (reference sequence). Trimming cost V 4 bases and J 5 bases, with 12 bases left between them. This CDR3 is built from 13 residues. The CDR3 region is CASSPPGGYGYTF. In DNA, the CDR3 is TGTGCCAGCAGCCCACCAGGTGGTTATGGCTACACCTTC.